The 9 T cell receptor beta chains below come from one sample, sequenced in a study of post-analysis software for immune sequencing data. Study results and caveats: Five or six TRBV segments appeared more often in patients than in controls, and TRBV5-6, TRBV5-1 and TRBV20-1 were among these.

These receptors are not linked to any known antigen. Prepared TCR beta cDNA libraries contained unique molecular identifiers. TCRdb recomputed calls from the PCR reads with MiXCR, one row per CDR3 protein. The sample contains about 460,000 distinct CDR3 sequences, approximately 45% of which appear only once. Source material: blood. These receptors all come from a girl aged 10 to 17 with multiple sclerosis.

The CDR3 sequence is CASSPVAANEQFF. The CDR3 nucleotides read TGCGCCAGCAGCCCGGTGGCGGCGAATGAGCAGTTCTTC. J is TRBJ2-1 and V is TRBV4-1, with D unclear. V lost 4 bases and J 7 bases, leaving 11 bases between the germline ends. Germline loops: CDR1 MGHRA, CDR2 YSYEKL. The CDR3 totals 13 residues.

This sequence joins TRBV20-1 and TRBJ1-2; D uncertain. In germline, CDR1 is DFQATT, CDR2 SNEGSKA (reference sequence). The CDR3 loop spans 14 amino acids. The V end was cut by 6 bases, the J end by 2 bases, with 16 bases between. CDR3 in amino acids: CSAASEAPNYGYTF. In nucleotides, the CDR3 is TGCAGTGCGGCCTCGGAGGCGCCGAACTATGGCTACACCTTC.

The chain is built from TRBV5-1 and TRBJ2-5, with D possibly TRBD1 on 5 matching bases. CDR3 length: 15 amino acids. Germline CDR1 SGHRS, CDR2 YFSETQ. Trimming removed 3 bases at V and 3 bases at J, with 15 bases between. The CDR3: CASSSNGHPEETQYF. CDR3 DNA: TGCGCCAGCAGCTCAAATGGACACCCTGAAGAGACCCAGTACTTC.

This rearrangement joins TRBV4-2 to TRBJ1-4; TRBD1 is a possible D gene (5 bases). The CDR3 sequence is 14 residues long. The germline CDR1 and CDR2 sequences are LGHNA and YNFKEQ. Trimming removed 1 base at V and 8 bases at J, with 11 bases between. CDR3 amino acids: CASSQGQGNEKLFF. DNA for the CDR3: TGTGCCAGCAGCCAAGGGCAGGGAAACGAAAAACTGTTTTTT.

In DNA form, the CDR3 reads TGTGCCACCAGCCCGGGCCCTCGGAATCGTGAGCAGTTCTTC. Encoded protein: CATSPGPRNREQFF. The chain combines TRBV24-1 with TRBJ2-1, with D uncertain. Germline loops: CDR1 KGHDR, CDR2 SFDVKD. V lost 7 bases to trimming and J lost 9 bases, with 18 bases between them. There are 14 residues in the CDR3.

CDR3 sequence reads: CASSQERQAGDTQYF. CDR3 bases: TGTGCCAGCAGCCAAGAAAGACAGGCGGGGGATACGCAGTATTTT. The gene calls are TRBV3-1 and TRBJ2-3; D may correspond to TRBD1 or TRBD2 (6 bases each). Germline V lookup: CDR1 LGHDT, CDR2 YNNKEL (reference sequence). CDR3 length equals 15 residues. Trimming cost V 0 bases and J 6 bases, with 13 bases left between them.

The CDR3 loop is CASSLGLAGGPYEQYF. In nucleotides, the CDR3 is TGTGCCAGCAGTTTAGGGCTAGCGGGAGGGCCGTACGAGCAGTACTTC. This chain joins TRBV28 and TRBJ2-5, with 12 nucleotides matching TRBD2. The end of the DNA aligns better with TRBJ2-7, so the J call may be wrong. This CDR3 comprises 16 residues. The germline V gene encodes CDR1 MDHEN and CDR2 SYDVKM.

This clonotype was detected a few times. The rearrangement uses TRBV29-1 and TRBJ2-7; 8 positions match TRBD2. Germline CDR1 SQVTM, CDR2 ANQGSEA. The CDR3 is 16 residues long. The V gene end was trimmed by 0 bases and the J gene end by 2 bases; junction bases not matched to a gene: 9. The CDR3 DNA is TGCAGCGTTGAAGAGCTGCCTAGCGGGCCAACCTACGAGCAGTACTTC. It specifies CSVEELPSGPTYEQYF.

Here the CDR3 DNA reads TGCAGTGCCGCGCCTAGCGGCCGTAATGAGCAGTTCTTC. Translated: CSAAPSGRNEQFF. The V call is TRBV20-1, the J call TRBJ2-1; TRBD2 aligns across 7 bases. Germline V gene data show CDR1 as DFQATT and CDR2 as SNEGSKA (reference sequence). After removal of 6 bases from V and 7 bases from J, the junction contained 9 bases not matched to a gene. The CDR3 consists of 13 residues.